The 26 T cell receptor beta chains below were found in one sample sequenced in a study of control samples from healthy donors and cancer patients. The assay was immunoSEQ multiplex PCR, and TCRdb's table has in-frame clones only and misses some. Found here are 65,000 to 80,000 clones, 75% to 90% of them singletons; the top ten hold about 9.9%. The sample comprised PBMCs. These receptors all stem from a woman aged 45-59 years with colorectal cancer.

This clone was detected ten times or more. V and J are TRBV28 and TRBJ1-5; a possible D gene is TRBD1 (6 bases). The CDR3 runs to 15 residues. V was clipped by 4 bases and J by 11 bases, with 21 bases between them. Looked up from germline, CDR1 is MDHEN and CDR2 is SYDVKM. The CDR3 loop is CASSSEVAGGASQHF. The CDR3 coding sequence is TGTGCCAGCAGTTCAGAGGTCGCCGGGGGCGCATCCCAGCATTTT.

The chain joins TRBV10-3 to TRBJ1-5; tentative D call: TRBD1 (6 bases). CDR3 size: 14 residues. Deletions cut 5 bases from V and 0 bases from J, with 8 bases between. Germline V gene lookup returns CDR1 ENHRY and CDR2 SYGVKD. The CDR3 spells CAISKQGSNQPQHF. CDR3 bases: TGTGCCATCAGTAAACAGGGTAGCAATCAGCCCCAGCATTTT.

For the CDR3, the DNA is TGTGCCAGCAGCTTTGCGCGTCCGAACAATGAGCAGTTCTTC. Encoded protein: CASSFARPNNEQFF. The chain employs TRBV12-1 and TRBJ2-1; no DNA check was done on the table's D call, TRBD2. TRBV12-1 constitutes a pseudogene. There are 14 residues in the CDR3.

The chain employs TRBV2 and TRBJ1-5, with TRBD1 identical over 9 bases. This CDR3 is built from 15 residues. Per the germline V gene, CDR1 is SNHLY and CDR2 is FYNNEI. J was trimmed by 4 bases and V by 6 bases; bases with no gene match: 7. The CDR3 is CASSQDRGKNQPQHF. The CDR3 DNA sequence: TGTGCCAGCAGCCAGGACAGGGGTAAGAATCAGCCCCAGCATTTT.

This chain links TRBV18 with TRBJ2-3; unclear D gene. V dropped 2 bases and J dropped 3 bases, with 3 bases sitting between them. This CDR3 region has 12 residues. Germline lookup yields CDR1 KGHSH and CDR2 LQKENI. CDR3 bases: TGTGCCAGCTCACCAGGGACAGATACGCAGTATTTT. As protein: CASSPGTDTQYF.

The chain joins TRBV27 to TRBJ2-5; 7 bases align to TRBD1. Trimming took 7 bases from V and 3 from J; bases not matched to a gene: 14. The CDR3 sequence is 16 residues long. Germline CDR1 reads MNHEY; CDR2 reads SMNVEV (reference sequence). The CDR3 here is CASKGLALGTEETQYF. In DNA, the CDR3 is TGTGCCAGCAAAGGGTTGGCCCTAGGGACAGAAGAGACCCAGTACTTC.

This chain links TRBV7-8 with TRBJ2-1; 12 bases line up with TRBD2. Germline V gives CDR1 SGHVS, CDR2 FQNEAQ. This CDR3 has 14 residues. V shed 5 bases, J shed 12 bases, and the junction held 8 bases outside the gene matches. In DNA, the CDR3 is TGTGCCAGCAGCGTGATGACTAGCGGGGGTCGGCAGTTCTTC. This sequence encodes CASSVMTSGGRQFF.

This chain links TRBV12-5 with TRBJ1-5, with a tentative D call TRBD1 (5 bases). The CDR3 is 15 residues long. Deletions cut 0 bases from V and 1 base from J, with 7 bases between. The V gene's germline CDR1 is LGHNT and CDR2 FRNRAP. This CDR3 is CASGLVRGSNQPQHF. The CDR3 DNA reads TGTGCTAGTGGTTTGGTACGGGGCAGCAATCAGCCCCAGCATTTT.

In nucleotides, the CDR3 is TGTGCCAGTAGTATGGGACAAGGGCAGCAGCCCCAGCATTTT. Protein: CASSMGQGQQPQHF. The chain has TRBV19 and TRBJ1-5; tentative D call: TRBD1 (6 bases). Trimming stripped 3 bases from V and 7 bases from J, with 13 bases between. This CDR3 contains 14 residues. Germline V gene lookup returns CDR1 LNHDA and CDR2 SQIVND (reference sequence).

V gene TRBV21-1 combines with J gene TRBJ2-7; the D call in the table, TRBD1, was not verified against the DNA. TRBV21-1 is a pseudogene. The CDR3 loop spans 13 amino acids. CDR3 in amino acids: CASSSPRQGKQYV. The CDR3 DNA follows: TGTGCCAGCAGCTCCCCGAGACAGGGTAAGCAGTACGTC.

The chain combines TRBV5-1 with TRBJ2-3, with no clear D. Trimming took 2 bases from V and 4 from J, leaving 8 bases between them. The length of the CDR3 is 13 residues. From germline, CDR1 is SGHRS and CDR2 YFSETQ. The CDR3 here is CASSFRTSDTQYF. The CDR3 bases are TGCGCCAGCAGCTTCAGGACGTCAGATACGCAGTATTTT.

This CDR3 reads CASSSRGGRSPLHF. DNA for the CDR3: TGTGCCAGCAGCTCCCGGGGGGGGCGATCACCCCTCCACTTT. J is TRBJ1-6 and V is TRBV14; tentative D call: TRBD1 (6 bases). Germline CDR1 SGHDN, CDR2 FVKESK. Trimming took 5 bases from V and 10 from J, leaving 15 bases between them. This CDR3 has 14 residues.

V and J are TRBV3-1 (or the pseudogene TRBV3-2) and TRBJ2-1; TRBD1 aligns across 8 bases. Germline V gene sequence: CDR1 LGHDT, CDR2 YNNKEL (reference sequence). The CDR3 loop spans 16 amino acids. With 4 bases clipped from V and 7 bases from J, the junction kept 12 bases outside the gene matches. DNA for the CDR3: TGTGCCAGCAGCCGATACGGACAGGGAAATGAAAATGAGCAGTTCTTC. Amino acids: CASSRYGQGNENEQFF.

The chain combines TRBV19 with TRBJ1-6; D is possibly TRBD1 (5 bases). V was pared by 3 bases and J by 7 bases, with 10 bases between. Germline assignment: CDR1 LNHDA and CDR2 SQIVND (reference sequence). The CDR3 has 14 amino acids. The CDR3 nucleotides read TGTGCCAGTAGTATGCAGGGTCAGAATTCACCCCTCCACTTT. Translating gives CASSMQGQNSPLHF.

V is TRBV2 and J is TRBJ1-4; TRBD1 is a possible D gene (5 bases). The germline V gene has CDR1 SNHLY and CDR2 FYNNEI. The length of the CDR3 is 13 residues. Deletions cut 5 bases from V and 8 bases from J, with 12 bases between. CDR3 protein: CASSTSEGEKLFF. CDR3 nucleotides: TGTGCCAGCAGTACATCGGAGGGGGAAAAACTGTTTTTT.

CDR3: CASSSTGGTNEQFF. The CDR3 DNA is TGTGCCAGCAGCTCGACAGGGGGTACCAATGAGCAGTTCTTC. V usage is TRBV7-2 and J usage is TRBJ2-1, with 9 positions matching TRBD1. The CDR3 has 14 residues. Trimming took 4 bases from V and 6 from J; bases not matched to a gene: 4. The germline V gene has CDR1 SGHTA and CDR2 FQGNSA.

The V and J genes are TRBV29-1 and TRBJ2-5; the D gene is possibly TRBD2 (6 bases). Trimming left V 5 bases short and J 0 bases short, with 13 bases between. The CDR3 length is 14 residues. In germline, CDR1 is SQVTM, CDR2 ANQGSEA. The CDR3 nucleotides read TGCAGCGTTCGGGGGAGAGGCCACCAAGAGACCCAGTACTTC. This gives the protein CSVRGRGHQETQYF. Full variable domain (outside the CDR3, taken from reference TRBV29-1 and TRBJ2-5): SAVISQKPSRDICQRGTSLTIQCQVDSQVTMMFWYRQQPGQSLTLIATANQGSEATYESGFVIDKFPISRPNLTFSTLTVSNMSPEDSSIYLCSVRGRGHQETQYFGPGTRLLVL.

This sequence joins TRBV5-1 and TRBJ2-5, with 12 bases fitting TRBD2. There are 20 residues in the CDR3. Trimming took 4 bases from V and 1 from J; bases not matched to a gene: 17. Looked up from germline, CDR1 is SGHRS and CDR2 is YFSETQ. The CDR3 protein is CASSPTSSGGARGGQETQYF. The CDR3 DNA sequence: TGCGCCAGCAGCCCTACTTCTAGCGGGGGGGCCCGAGGGGGCCAAGAGACCCAGTACTTC.

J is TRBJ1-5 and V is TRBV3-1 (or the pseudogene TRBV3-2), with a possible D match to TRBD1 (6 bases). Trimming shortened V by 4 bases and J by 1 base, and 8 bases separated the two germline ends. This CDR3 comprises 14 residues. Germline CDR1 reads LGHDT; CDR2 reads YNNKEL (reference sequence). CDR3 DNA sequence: TGTGCCAGCAGCCGGACAGCCAGCAATCAGCCCCAGCATTTT. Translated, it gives CASSRTASNQPQHF.

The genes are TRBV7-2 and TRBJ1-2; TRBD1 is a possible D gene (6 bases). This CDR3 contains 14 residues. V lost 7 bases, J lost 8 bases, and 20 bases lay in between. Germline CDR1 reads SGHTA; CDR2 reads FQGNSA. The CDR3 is CASTSDTGTRGYTF. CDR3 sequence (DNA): TGTGCCAGCACCTCTGATACAGGGACCCGGGGCTACACCTTC.

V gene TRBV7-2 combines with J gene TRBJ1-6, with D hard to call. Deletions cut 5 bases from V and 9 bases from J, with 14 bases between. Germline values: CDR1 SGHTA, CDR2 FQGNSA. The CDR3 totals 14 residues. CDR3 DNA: TGTGCCAGCAGCCTACTAGAGTGGGGTTCACCCCTCCACTTT. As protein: CASSLLEWGSPLHF. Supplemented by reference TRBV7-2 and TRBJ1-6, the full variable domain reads GAGVSQSPSNKVTEKGKDVELRCDPISGHTALYWYRQSLGQGLEFLIYFQGNSAPDKSGLPSDRFSAERTGGSVSTLTIQRTQQEDSAVYLCASSLLEWGSPLHFGNGTRLTVT.

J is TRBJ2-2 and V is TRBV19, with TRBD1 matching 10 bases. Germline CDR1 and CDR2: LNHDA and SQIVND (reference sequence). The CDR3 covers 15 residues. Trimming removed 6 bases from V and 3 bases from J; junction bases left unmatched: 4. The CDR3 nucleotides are TGTGCCAGTAGGGGACAGGGGATAGACACCGGGGAGCTGTTTTTT. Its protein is CASRGQGIDTGELFF.

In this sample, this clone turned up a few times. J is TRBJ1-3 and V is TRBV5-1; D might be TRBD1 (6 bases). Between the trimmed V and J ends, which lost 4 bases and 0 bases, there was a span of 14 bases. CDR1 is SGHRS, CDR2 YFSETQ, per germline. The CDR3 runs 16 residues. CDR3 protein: CASSTGAGASGNTIYF. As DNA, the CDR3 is TGCGCCAGCAGCACGGGGGCCGGGGCCTCTGGAAACACCATATATTTT.

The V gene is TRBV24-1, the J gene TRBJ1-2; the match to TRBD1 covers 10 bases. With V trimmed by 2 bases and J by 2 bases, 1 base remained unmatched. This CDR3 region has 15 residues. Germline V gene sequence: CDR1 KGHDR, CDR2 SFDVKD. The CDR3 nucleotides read TGTGCCACCAGTGATTGGGGACAGGGGAACTATGGCTACACCTTC. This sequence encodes CATSDWGQGNYGYTF.

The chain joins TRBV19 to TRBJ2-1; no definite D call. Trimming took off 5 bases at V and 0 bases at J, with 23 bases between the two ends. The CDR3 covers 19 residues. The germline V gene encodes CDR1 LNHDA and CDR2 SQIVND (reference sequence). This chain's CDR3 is CASSQKGPSSSSSYNEQFF. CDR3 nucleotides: TGTGCCAGTAGTCAAAAAGGTCCATCATCGTCGAGCTCCTACAATGAGCAGTTCTTC.

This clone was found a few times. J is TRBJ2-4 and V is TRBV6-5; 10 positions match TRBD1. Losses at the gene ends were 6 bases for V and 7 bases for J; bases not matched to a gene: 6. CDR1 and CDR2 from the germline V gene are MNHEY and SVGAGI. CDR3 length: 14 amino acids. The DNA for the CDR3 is TGTGCCAGCAGAAGCCCGGACAGGGGGAACATTCAGTACTTC. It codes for CASRSPDRGNIQYF.